These 18 T cell receptor beta chains share one sample of origin, sequenced in a study of OX40 agonist ivuxolimab in advanced cancers. This table comes from immunoSEQ multiplex PCR, and its TCRdb copy is limited to in-frame clones, with some not included. The repertoire holds about 16,000 clones, with 84% as singletons. Sequencing was performed on CD4+ or CD8+ T cells sorted from blood, taken in a trial of the OX40 agonist ivuxolimab. These receptors all stem from an adult with an advanced solid tumor such as melanoma, head and neck, liver or kidney cancer.

The J gene is TRBJ2-7, the V gene TRBV19; a weak D match, TRBD1 (5 bases). This CDR3 region has 13 residues. The V end lost 3 bases, the J end lost 6 bases, and 12 bases lay between the germline ends. CDR1 and CDR2 from the germline V gene are LNHDA and SQIVND (reference sequence). The CDR3 nucleotides are TGTGCCAGTAGTATCCTGCAGGGTGGCGAGCAGTACTTC. Protein: CASSILQGGEQYF.

The rearrangement uses TRBV5-4 and TRBJ1-1; possible D gene TRBD1, 5 bases. This CDR3 has 12 amino acids. Germline assignment: CDR1 SGHNT and CDR2 YYREEE (reference sequence). V lost 3 bases to trimming and J lost 7 bases, with 10 bases between them. For the CDR3, the DNA is TGTGCCAGCAGCTCGTCGGGGGGTGAAGCTTTCTTT. Amino acid sequence: CASSSSGGEAFF.

The count of this clone is one. The chain uses TRBV5-1 and TRBJ2-7, with TRBD1 identical over 8 bases. Looked up from germline, CDR1 is SGHRS and CDR2 is YFSETQ. J lost 2 bases, V lost 4 bases, and 8 bases had no gene match. This CDR3 region has 15 residues. CDR3 DNA: TGCGCCAGCAGCCACGGGCAGGGACAGGCCTACGAGCAGTACTTC. Translation gives CASSHGQGQAYEQYF.

CDR3 residues: CASSEYSYNEQFF. The CDR3 nucleotides are TGTGCCAGCAGCGAGTATAGCTACAATGAGCAGTTCTTC. This chain joins TRBV9 and TRBJ2-1; no clear D. CDR3 length equals 13 residues. CDR1 is SGDLS and CDR2 is YYNGEE in the germline V gene. V was pared by 3 bases and J by 3 bases, with 7 bases between.

V gene TRBV4-3 combines with J gene TRBJ2-7; D perhaps matches TRBD1 (5 bases). Germline V gene lookup returns CDR1 LGHNA and CDR2 YSLEER. There are 14 residues in the CDR3. The V end was cut by 1 base, the J end by 0 bases, with 7 bases between. This CDR3 reads CASSQGQFSYEQYF. The CDR3 bases are TGCGCCAGCAGCCAAGGACAGTTCTCCTACGAGCAGTACTTC.

The chain links TRBV2 to TRBJ2-1; 8 bases line up with TRBD1. Germline assignment: CDR1 SNHLY and CDR2 FYNNEI. Losses at the gene ends were 8 bases for V and 9 bases for J; bases not matched to a gene: 6. CDR3 size: 12 residues. The chain's CDR3 is CASGQGTGEQFF. CDR3 sequence (DNA): TGTGCCAGCGGTCAGGGGACAGGTGAGCAGTTCTTC.

This chain joins TRBV27 and TRBJ2-7; D is uncertain. Germline-derived CDR1 and CDR2 are MNHEY and SMNVEV (reference sequence). The CDR3 spans 13 residues. V lost 6 bases to trimming and J lost 3 bases, with 12 bases between them. The CDR3 DNA is TGTGCCAGCAGCCCATCCCTCAACTACGAGCAGTACTTC. Protein: CASSPSLNYEQYF.

V and J are TRBV27 and TRBJ2-3; 12 nucleotides align to TRBD2. The ends lost 4 bases at V and 4 bases at J; junction bases unmatched: 3. Germline CDR1 reads MNHEY; CDR2 reads SMNVEV (reference sequence). There are 15 residues in the CDR3. The CDR3 DNA follows: TGTGCCAGCAGTTCGGGACTAGCGGGCGCAGATACGCAGTATTTT. This encodes CASSSGLAGADTQYF.

J is TRBJ2-1 and V is TRBV27, with 12 bases matching TRBD2. This CDR3 comprises 15 residues. The germline gives CDR1 MNHEY, CDR2 SMNVEV (reference sequence). Trimming took 7 bases from V and 4 from J; bases not matched to a gene: 5. CDR3 in amino acids: CASISGTSGYNEQFF. The CDR3 DNA reads as TGTGCCAGCATTTCAGGGACTAGCGGGTACAATGAGCAGTTCTTC.

The chain is built from TRBV28 and TRBJ1-1, with unresolved D. Germline V gives CDR1 MDHEN, CDR2 SYDVKM. CDR3 length equals 12 residues. The germline V and J ends were trimmed by 1 base and 8 bases, with 8 bases remaining between them. CDR3 protein: CASSLYGGEAFF. The CDR3 nucleotides read TGTGCCAGCAGTTTATACGGTGGCGAAGCTTTCTTT.

This clone was counted a few times. This chain uses TRBV29-1 with TRBJ2-1; 10 bases fit TRBD1. CDR1 is SQVTM, CDR2 ANQGSEA, per germline. Germline trimming cut 4 bases from V and 8 bases from J; bases unmatched to any gene: 8. The CDR3 spans 14 residues. This CDR3 reads CSVGRDRGVHEQFF. CDR3 nucleotide sequence: TGCAGCGTTGGACGGGACAGGGGAGTCCATGAGCAGTTCTTC.

This sequence joins TRBV2 and TRBJ2-5; no clear D gene. This CDR3 is built from 14 residues. Germline CDR1 SNHLY, CDR2 FYNNEI. The V gene lost 3 bases and the J gene lost 1 base, with 9 bases spanning the gap. The CDR3 coding sequence is TGTGCCAGCAGTGAGGCCGGATTCCAAGAGACCCAGTACTTC. This gives the protein CASSEAGFQETQYF.

This clone was counted between two and nine times. The V and J genes are TRBV12-5 and TRBJ2-7, with TRBD2 matching over 9 bases. This CDR3 has 16 residues. V shed 2 bases and J 6 bases; nucleotides not matched to a gene: 11. Germline V gene lookup returns CDR1 LGHNT and CDR2 FRNRAP. CDR3 sequence (DNA): TGTGCTAGTGGTTTGCTTCCGAGCGGGAGGATCGGCGAGCAGTACTTC. Protein sequence: CASGLLPSGRIGEQYF.

The chain links TRBV2 to TRBJ1-2; 8 nucleotides match TRBD1. The germline CDR1 and CDR2 sequences are SNHLY and FYNNEI. With 4 bases clipped from V and 4 bases from J, the junction kept 11 bases outside the gene matches. The CDR3 length is 16 residues. In nucleotides, the CDR3 is TGTGCCAGCAGTGGGACCCGGACAGGGATTAGCTATGGCTACACCTTC. It specifies CASSGTRTGISYGYTF.

CDR3 amino acids: CASSQTGGYGYTF. The CDR3 DNA reads as TGCGCCAGCAGCCAGACAGGGGGGTATGGCTACACCTTC. V gene TRBV4-3 combines with J gene TRBJ1-2; 9 bases are a match to TRBD1. Per germline, CDR1 LGHNA and CDR2 YSLEER. The CDR3 is made up of 13 amino acids. V lost 3 bases and J lost 5; bases outside the gene matches: 1.

This chain links TRBV11-2 with TRBJ1-1; TRBD1 matches at 7 bases. The CDR3 runs to 14 residues. CDR1 and CDR2 from the germline V gene are SGHAT and FQNNGV. V trimming: 2 bases; J trimming: 9 bases; junction bases outside the gene matches: 9. As DNA, the CDR3 is TGTGCCAGCAGCTTAAGGGGGCTGACAGCGCAAGCTTTCTTT. Its translation is CASSLRGLTAQAFF. Supplemented by reference TRBV11-2 and TRBJ1-1, the full variable domain reads EAGVAQSPRYKIIEKRQSVAFWCNPISGHATLYWYQQILGQGPKLLIQFQNNGVVDDSQLPKDRFSAERLKGVDSTLKIQPAKLEDSAVYLCASSLRGLTAQAFFGQGTRLTVV.

This chain connects TRBV7-2 to TRBJ2-7, with 9 bases matching TRBD1. Germline loops: CDR1 SGHTA, CDR2 FQGNSA. Losses at the gene ends were 5 bases for V and 3 bases for J; bases not matched to a gene: 8. CDR3 size: 15 residues. CDR3 amino acids: CASSQDRQGGYEQYF. The CDR3 DNA reads as TGTGCCAGCAGCCAGGACAGACAGGGGGGCTACGAGCAGTACTTC.

CDR3 nucleotides: TGTGCCAGCAGTCCAACAGGGGATCAGCCCCAGCATTTT. The encoded protein is CASSPTGDQPQHF. The chain has TRBV27 and TRBJ1-5, with 7 bases that match TRBD1. Germline CDR1 and CDR2: MNHEY and SMNVEV (reference sequence). J was trimmed by 5 bases and V by 5 bases; bases with no gene match: 3. CDR3 length: 13 amino acids.